This T cell receptor beta chain was retrieved from a study of cytomegalovirus exposure and HLA in healthy donors. Study observations and caveats: The study labeled fewer than 200 TCR beta chains cytomegalovirus-associated.

Trimming left V 0 bases short and J 1 base short, with 5 bases between. CDR3 length: 14 residues. Germline V CDR1 and CDR2: SGHVS, FNYEAQ. PCR employed 60 Vbeta and 13 Jbeta primers. The method was immunoSEQ multiplex PCR; TCRdb's version includes in-frame clones alone and lacks a portion of them. This sample yields some 140,000 clones, of which roughly three quarters are seen a single time; approximately 0.99% belongs to the top ten. For this clone: Its antigen is not known.

Material: PBMCs. The receptor was isolated from a male donor in good health and CMV-seronegative. J is TRBJ2-3 and V is TRBV7-6; D possibly corresponds to TRBD2 (5 bases). The CDR3 protein is CASSLAGGTDTQYF. The CDR3 bases are TGTGCCAGCAGCTTAGCCGGGGGCACAGATACGCAGTATTTT.